These T cell receptor beta chains were read from a single sample in a study of blood T cell repertoires in COVID-19. TCRdb's table, derived via immunoSEQ multiplex PCR, lists solely in-frame clones and lacks some. This sample carries roughly 90,000 clones, roughly 89% of them seen once, and the ten largest clones take roughly 5.4%. The sequencing input was peripheral blood. The receptor source for this set is a woman aged 80 or older with active COVID-19. CDR3s include the opening cysteine and the closing phenylalanine or tryptophan. A D gene is named only where the DNA matches it firmly. For some rows the clone size is stated as once, few or many, or as a class when expanded; others skip it.

J | D | size | V | DNA | CDR3
TRBJ1-2 | TRBD1 | - | TRBV28 | TGTGCCAGCAGTTTACGGACAGGGTGGGGTGGCTACACCTTC | CASSLRTGWGGYTF
TRBJ1-5 | - | few | TRBV20-1 | TGCAGTGCTAGTTGGGGCCGGTTTGATCAGCCCCAGCATTTT | CSASWGRFDQPQHF
TRBJ1-1 | - | - | TRBV28 | TGTGCCAGCAGTTTGAGACTCACTGAAGCTTTCTTT | CASSLRLTEAFF
TRBJ1-2 | - | - | TRBV6-5 | TGTGCCAGCAGTAGGGATTTTGCGGGAAACTATGGCTACACCTTC | CASSRDFAGNYGYTF
TRBJ2-4 | - | - | TRBV10-3 | TGTGCCATCAGTGAGTCTAGCATTCAGTACTTC | CAISESSIQYF
TRBJ2-4 | - | - | TRBV28 | TGTGCCTCCGCGGGCCAGGAAGTTACCAAAAACATTCAGTACTTC | CASAGQEVTKNIQYF
TRBJ2-7 | TRBD1 | - | TRBV7-2 | TGTGCCAGCAGCCCAGGGGGTTTTGGGCAGCGGTACTTC | CASSPGGFGQRYF
TRBJ1-6 | - | - | TRBV20-1 | TGCAGTGCCAGTACTGGAAGAGGTTCACCCCTCCACTTT | CSASTGRGSPLHF
TRBJ2-1 | - | - | TRBV6-6 | TGTGCCAGCAGCTTATACAATGAGCAGTTCTTC | CASSLYNEQFF
TRBJ2-2 | TRBD1 | - | TRBV19 | TGTGCCAGTAGACGGACAGGGGAGGGCGGGGAGCTGTTTTTT | CASRRTGEGGELFF